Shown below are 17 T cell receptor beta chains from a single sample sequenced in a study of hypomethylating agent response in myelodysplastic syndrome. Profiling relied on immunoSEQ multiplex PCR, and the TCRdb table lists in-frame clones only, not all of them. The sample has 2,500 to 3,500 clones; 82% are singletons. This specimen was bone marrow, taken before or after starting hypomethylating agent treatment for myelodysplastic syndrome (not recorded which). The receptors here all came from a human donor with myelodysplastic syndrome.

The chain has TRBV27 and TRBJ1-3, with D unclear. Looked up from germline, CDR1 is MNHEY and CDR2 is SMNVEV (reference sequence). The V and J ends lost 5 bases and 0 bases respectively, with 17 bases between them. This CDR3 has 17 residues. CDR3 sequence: CASSPGGSLSSGNTIYF. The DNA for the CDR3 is TGTGCCAGCAGTCCGGGTGGCAGCCTGAGCTCTGGAAACACCATATATTTT.

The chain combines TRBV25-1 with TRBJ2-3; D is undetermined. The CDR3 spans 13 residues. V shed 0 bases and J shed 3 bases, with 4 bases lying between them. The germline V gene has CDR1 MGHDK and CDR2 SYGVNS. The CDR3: CASSEYGTDTQYF. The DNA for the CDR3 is TGTGCCAGCAGTGAATATGGAACAGATACGCAGTATTTT. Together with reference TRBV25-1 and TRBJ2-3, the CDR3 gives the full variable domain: EADIYQTPRYLVIGTGKKITLECSQTMGHDKMYWYQQDPGMELHLIHYSYGVNSTEKGDLSSESTVSRIRTEHFPLTLESARPSHTSQYLCASSEYGTDTQYFGPGTRLTVL.

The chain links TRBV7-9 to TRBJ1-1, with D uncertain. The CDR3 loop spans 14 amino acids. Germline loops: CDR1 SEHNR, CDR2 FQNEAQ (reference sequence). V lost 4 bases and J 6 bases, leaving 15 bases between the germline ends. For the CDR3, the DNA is TGTGCCAGCAGCTCCTGGGTTGCGGAGGCTGAAGCTTTCTTT. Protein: CASSSWVAEAEAFF.

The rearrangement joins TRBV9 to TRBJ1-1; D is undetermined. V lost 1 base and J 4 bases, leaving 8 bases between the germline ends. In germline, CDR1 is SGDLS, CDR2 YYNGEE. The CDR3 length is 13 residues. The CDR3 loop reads CASSVSSGTEAFF. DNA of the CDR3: TGTGCCAGCAGCGTAAGTTCGGGCACTGAAGCTTTCTTT. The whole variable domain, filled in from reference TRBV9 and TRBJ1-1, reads DSGVTQTPKHLITATGQRVTLRCSPRSGDLSVYWYQQSLDQGLQFLIQYYNGEERAKGNILERFSAQQFPDLHSELNLSSLELGDSALYFCASSVSSGTEAFFGQGTRLTVV.

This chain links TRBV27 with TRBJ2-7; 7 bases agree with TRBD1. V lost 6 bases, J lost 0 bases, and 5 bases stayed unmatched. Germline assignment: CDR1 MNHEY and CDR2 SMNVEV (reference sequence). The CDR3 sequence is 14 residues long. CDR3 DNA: TGTGCCAGCAGAACAGGGGCCCACTCCTACGAGCAGTACTTC. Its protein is CASRTGAHSYEQYF.

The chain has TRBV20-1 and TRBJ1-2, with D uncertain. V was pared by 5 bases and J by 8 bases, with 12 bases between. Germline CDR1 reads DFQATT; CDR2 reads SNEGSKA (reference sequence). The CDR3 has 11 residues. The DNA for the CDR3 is TGCAGTGCTCCTCGTCCGGGGGGCTACACCTTC. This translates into CSAPRPGGYTF.

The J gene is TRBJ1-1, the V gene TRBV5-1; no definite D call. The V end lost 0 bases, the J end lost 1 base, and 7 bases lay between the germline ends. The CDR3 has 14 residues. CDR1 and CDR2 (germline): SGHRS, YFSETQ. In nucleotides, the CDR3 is TGCGCCAGCAGCTTGGCCGTGGGGAACACTGAAGCTTTCTTT. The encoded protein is CASSLAVGNTEAFF.

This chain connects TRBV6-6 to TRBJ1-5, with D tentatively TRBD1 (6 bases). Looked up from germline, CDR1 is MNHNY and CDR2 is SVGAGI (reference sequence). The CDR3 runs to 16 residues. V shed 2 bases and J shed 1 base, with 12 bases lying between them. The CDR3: CASSYLTTGSNQPQHF. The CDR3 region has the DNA TGTGCCAGCAGTTACCTCACGACAGGAAGCAATCAGCCCCAGCATTTT.

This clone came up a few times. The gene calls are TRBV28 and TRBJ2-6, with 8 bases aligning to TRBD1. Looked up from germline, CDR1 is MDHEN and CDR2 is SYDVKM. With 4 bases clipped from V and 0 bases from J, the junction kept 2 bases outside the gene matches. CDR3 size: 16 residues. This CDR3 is CASSWTGRSGANVLTF. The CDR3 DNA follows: TGTGCCAGCAGTTGGACAGGGCGCTCTGGGGCCAACGTCCTGACTTTC.

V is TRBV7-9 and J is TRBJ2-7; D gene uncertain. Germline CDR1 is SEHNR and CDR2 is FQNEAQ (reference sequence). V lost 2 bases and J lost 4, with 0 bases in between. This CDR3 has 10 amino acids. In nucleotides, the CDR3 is TGTGCCAGCAGCTTATACGAGCAGTACTTC. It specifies CASSLYEQYF.

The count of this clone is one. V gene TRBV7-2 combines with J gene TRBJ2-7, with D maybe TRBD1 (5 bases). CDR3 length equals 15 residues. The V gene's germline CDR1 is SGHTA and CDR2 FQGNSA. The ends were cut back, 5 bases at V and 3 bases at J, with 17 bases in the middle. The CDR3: CASSRSPDILYEQYF. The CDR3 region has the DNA TGTGCCAGCAGCCGTTCCCCGGACATACTCTACGAGCAGTACTTC.

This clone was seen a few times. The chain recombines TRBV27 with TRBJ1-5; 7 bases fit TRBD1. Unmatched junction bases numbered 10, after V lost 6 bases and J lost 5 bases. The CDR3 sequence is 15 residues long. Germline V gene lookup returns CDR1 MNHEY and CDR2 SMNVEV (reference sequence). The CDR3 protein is CASSSTGEHHQPQHF. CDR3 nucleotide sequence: TGTGCCAGCAGCTCCACAGGGGAGCACCATCAGCCCCAGCATTTT.

This CDR3 is CASSSGTSGGDGYNEQFF. The CDR3 nucleotides are TGTGCCAGCAGTTCCGGGACTAGCGGGGGGGATGGTTACAATGAGCAGTTCTTC. The rearrangement joins TRBV28 to TRBJ2-1; 16 bases align to TRBD2. The CDR3 covers 18 residues. V lost 4 bases to trimming and J lost 4 bases; unmatched junction nucleotides: 7. Germline V gene sequence: CDR1 MDHEN, CDR2 SYDVKM.

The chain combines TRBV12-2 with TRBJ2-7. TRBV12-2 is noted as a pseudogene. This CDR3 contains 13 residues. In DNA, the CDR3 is TGTGCAAGTCGCGACCCTATGTCCTACGAGCAGTACTTC. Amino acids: CASRDPMSYEQYF.

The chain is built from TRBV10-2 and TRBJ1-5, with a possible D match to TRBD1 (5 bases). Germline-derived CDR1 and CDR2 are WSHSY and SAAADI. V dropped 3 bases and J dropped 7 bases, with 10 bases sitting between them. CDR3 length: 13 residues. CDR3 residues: CASSDGARQPQHF. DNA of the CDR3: TGCGCCAGCAGTGATGGGGCCCGGCAGCCCCAGCATTTT.

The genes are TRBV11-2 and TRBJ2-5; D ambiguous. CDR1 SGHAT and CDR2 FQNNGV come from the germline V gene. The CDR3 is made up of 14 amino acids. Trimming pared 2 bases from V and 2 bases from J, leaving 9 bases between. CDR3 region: CASSLYRDQETQYF. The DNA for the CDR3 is TGTGCCAGCAGCTTATATAGGGATCAAGAGACCCAGTACTTC.

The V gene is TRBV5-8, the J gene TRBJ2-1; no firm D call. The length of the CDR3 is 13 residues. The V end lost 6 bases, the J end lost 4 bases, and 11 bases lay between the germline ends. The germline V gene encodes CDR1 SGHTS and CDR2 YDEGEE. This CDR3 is CASTPGPYNEQFF. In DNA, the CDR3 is TGTGCCAGCACCCCGGGCCCGTACAATGAGCAGTTCTTC.